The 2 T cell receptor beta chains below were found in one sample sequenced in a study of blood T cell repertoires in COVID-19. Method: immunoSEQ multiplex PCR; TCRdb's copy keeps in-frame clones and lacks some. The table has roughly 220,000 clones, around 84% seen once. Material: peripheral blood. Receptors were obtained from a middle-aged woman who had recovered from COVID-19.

The CDR3 spells CASSYSQGDNEQFF. The CDR3 bases are TGTGCCAGCAGCTACTCACAGGGGGACAATGAGCAGTTCTTC. The J gene is TRBJ2-1, the V gene TRBV11-2; 8 bases align to TRBD1. The germline V gene encodes CDR1 SGHAT and CDR2 FQNNGV. Trimming cost V 4 bases and J 5 bases; bases outside gene matches: 4. CDR3 length: 14 residues.

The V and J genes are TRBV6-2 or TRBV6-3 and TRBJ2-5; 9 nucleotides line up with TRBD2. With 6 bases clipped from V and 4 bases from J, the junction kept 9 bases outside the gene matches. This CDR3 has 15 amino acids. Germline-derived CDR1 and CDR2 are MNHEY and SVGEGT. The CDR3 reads CASSQGLARGETQYF. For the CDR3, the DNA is TGTGCCAGCAGCCAGGGACTAGCCCGGGGAGAGACCCAGTACTTC.